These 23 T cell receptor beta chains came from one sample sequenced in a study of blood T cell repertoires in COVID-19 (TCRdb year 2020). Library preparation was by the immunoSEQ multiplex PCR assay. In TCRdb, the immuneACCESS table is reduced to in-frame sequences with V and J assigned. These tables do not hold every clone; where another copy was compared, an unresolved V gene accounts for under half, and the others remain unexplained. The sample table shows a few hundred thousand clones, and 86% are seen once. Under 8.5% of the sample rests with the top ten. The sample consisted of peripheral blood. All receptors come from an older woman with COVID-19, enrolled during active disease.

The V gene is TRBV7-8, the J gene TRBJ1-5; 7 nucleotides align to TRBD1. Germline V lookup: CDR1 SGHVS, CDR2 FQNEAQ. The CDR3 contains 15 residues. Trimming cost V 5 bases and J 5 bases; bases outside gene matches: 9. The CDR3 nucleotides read TGTGCCAGCAGCCTACGACAGGGCTGGGATCAGCCCCAGCATTTT. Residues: CASSLRQGWDQPQHF.

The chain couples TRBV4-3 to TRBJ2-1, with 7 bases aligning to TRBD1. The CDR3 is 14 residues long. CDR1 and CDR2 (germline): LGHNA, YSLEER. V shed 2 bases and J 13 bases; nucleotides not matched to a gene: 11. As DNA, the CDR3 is TGCGCCAGCAGCCAAAGGGACAGAAGCCCAACACAGTTCTTC. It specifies CASSQRDRSPTQFF.

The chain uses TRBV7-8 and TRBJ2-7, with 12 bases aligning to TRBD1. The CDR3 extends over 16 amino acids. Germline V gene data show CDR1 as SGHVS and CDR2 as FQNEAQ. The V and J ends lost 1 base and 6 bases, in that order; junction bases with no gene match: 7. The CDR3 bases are TGTGCCAGCAGCTTAGTTGGGACAGGGGGCTTCCGCGAGCAGTACTTC. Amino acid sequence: CASSLVGTGGFREQYF.

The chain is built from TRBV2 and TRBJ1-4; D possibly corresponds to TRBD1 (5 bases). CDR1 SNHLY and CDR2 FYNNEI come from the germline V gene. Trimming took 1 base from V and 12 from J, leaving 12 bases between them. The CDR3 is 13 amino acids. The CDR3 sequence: CASSEERGGELFF. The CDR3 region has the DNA TGTGCCAGCAGTGAAGAGCGGGGAGGGGAACTGTTTTTT.

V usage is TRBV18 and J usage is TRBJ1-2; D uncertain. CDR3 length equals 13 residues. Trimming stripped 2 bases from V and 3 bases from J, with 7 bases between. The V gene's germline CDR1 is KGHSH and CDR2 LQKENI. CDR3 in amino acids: CASSPAGHYGYTF. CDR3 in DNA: TGTGCCAGCTCACCAGCGGGCCACTATGGCTACACCTTC.

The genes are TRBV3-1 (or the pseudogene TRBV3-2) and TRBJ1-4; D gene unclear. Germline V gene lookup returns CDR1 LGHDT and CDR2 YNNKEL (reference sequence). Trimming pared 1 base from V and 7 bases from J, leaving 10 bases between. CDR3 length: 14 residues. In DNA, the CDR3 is TGTGCCAGCAGCCAAGTCGACGGGGTTGAAAAACTGTTTTTT. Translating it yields CASSQVDGVEKLFF.

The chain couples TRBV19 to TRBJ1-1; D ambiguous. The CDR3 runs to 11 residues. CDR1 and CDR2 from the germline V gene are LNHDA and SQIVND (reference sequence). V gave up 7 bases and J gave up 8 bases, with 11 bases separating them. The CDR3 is CASTFEREAFF. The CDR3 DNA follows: TGTGCCAGTACCTTCGAGAGAGAAGCTTTCTTT.

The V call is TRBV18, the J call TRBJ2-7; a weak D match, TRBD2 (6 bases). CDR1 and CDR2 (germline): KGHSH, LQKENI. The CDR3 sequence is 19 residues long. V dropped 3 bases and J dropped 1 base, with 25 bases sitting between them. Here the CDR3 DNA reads TGTGCCAGCTCACCGGTCCCCTATCAATTGGAGGGTGTGTCCTACGAGCAGTACTTC. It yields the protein CASSPVPYQLEGVSYEQYF.

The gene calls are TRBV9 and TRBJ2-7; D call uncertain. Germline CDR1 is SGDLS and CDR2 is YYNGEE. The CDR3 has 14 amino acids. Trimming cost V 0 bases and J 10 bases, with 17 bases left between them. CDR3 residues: CASSVGGATPAQYF. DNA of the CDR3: TGTGCCAGCAGCGTAGGCGGAGCTACCCCCGCACAGTACTTC.

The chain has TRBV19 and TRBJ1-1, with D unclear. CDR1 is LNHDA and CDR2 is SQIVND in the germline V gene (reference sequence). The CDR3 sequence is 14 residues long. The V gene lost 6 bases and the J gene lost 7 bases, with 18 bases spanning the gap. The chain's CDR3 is CASSTPIIGVEAFF. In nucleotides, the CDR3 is TGTGCCAGTAGCACCCCTATTATCGGAGTTGAAGCTTTCTTT.

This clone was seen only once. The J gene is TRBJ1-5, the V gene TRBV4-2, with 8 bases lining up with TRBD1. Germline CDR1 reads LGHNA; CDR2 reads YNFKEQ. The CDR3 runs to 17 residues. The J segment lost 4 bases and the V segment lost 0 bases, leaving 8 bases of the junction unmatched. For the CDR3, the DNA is TGTGCCAGCAGCCAAGAGCAGGGGGCGATAGGAAATCAGCCCCAGCATTTT. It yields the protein CASSQEQGAIGNQPQHF.

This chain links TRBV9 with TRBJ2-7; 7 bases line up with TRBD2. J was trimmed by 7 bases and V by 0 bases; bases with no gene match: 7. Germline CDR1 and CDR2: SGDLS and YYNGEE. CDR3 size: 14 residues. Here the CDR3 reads CASSVEAGPGEQYF. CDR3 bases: TGTGCCAGCAGCGTAGAAGCGGGGCCCGGGGAGCAGTACTTC.

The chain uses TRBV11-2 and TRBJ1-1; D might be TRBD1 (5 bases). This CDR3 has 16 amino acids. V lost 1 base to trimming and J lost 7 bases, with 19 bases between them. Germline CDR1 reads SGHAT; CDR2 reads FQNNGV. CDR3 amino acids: CASSLVRGIKTGEAFF. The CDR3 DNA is TGTGCCAGCAGCTTAGTTAGGGGAATAAAAACGGGTGAAGCTTTCTTT.

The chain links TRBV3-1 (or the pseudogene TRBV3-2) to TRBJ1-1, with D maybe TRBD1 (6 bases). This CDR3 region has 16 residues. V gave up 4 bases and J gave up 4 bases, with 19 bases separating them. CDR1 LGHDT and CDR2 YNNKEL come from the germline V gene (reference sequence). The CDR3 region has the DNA TGTGCCAGCAGCCCCCCGAGCAGGGGAGGGGGCACTGAAGCTTTCTTT. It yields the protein CASSPPSRGGGTEAFF.

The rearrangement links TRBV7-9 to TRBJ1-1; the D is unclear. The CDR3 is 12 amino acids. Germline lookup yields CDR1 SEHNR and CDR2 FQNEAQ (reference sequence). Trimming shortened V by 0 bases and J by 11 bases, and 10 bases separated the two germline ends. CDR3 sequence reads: CASSLADSQAFF. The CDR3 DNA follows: TGTGCCAGCAGCTTAGCTGATTCCCAGGCTTTCTTT.

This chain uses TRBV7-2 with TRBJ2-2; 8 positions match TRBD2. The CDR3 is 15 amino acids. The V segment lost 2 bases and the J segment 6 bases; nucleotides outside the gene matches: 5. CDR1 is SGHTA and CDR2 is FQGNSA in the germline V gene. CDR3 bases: TGTGCCAGCAGCTTAACAGCGGGGGTCCCCGGGGAGCTGTTTTTT. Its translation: CASSLTAGVPGELFF.

This CDR3 is CASSQWTGVDGYTF. The CDR3 DNA sequence: TGCGCCAGCAGCCAATGGACAGGGGTTGATGGCTACACCTTC. V and J are TRBV4-3 and TRBJ1-2, with TRBD1 identical over 9 bases. V shed 2 bases and J 6 bases; nucleotides not matched to a gene: 4. Per germline, CDR1 LGHNA and CDR2 YSLEER. This CDR3 spans 14 amino acids.

In nucleotides, the CDR3 is TGTGCCACCAAGGACAGGGAGCCTGGAAACACCATATATTTT. It is translated as CATKDREPGNTIYF. The V call is TRBV15, the J call TRBJ1-3, with 8 positions matching TRBD1. J was trimmed by 2 bases and V by 7 bases; bases with no gene match: 4. Germline assignment: CDR1 LNHNV and CDR2 YYDKDF (reference sequence). The CDR3 consists of 14 residues.

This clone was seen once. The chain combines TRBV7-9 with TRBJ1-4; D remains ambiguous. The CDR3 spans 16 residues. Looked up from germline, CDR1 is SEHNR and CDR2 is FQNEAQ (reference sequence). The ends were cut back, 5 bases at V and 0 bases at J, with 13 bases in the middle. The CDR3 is CASSPRVSSTNEKLFF. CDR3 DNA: TGTGCCAGCAGCCCGAGGGTCAGTTCAACTAATGAAAAACTGTTTTTT.

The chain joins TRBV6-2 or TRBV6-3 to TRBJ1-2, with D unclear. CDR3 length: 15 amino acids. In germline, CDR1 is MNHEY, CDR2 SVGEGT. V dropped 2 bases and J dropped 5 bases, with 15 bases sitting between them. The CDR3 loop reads CASSYANALEYGYTF. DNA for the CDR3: TGTGCCAGCAGTTACGCCAACGCATTAGAATATGGCTACACCTTC.

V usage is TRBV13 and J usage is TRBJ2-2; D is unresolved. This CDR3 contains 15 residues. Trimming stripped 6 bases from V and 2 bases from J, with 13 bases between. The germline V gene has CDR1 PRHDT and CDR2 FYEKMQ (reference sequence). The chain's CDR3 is CASRPGSQNTGELFF. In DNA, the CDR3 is TGTGCCAGCAGACCCGGGTCCCAAAACACCGGGGAGCTGTTTTTT.

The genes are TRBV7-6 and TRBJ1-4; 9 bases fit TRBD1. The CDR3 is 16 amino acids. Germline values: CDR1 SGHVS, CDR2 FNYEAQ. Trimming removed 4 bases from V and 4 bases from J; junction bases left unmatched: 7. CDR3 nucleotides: TGTGCCAGCAGCTCCTCTAGGGACAGGGTTAATGAAAAACTGTTTTTT. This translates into CASSSSRDRVNEKLFF.

CDR3 protein: CASSKGSGGSNEQFF. CDR3 bases: TGTGCCAGCAGTAAGGGGAGCGGGGGGAGTAATGAGCAGTTCTTC. The rearrangement uses TRBV6-5 and TRBJ2-1; 9 positions agree with TRBD2. Losses at the gene ends were 5 bases for V and 7 bases for J; bases not matched to a gene: 9. CDR3 length: 15 residues. Germline V gene lookup returns CDR1 MNHEY and CDR2 SVGAGI.